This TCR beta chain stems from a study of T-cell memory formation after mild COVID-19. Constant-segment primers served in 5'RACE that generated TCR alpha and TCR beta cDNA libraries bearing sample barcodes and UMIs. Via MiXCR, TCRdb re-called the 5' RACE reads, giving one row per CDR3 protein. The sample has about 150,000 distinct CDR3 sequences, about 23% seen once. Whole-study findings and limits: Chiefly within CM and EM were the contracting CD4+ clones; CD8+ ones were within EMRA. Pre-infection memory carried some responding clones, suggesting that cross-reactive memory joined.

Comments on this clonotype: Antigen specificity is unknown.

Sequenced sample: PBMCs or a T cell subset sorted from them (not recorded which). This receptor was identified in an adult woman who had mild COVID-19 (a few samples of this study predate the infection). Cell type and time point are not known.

In nucleotides, the CDR3 is TGTGCCTGGAAGGGTGGGAGCTCCTACGAGCAGTACTTC. Its protein is CAWKGGSSYEQYF. The rearrangement joins TRBV30 to TRBJ2-7; a weak D match, TRBD2 (5 bases). Trimming removed 4 bases from V and 0 bases from J, with 10 bases in between. This CDR3 is built from 13 residues. The V gene's germline CDR1 is GTSNPN and CDR2 SVGIG (reference sequence). The full variable domain, with the rest looked up from reference TRBV30 and TRBJ2-7, is SQTIHQWPATLVQPVGSPLSLECTVEGTSNPNLYWYRQAAGRGLQLLFYSVGIGQISSEVPQNLSASRPQDRQFILSSKKLLLSDSGFYLCAWKGGSSYEQYFGPGTRLTVT.